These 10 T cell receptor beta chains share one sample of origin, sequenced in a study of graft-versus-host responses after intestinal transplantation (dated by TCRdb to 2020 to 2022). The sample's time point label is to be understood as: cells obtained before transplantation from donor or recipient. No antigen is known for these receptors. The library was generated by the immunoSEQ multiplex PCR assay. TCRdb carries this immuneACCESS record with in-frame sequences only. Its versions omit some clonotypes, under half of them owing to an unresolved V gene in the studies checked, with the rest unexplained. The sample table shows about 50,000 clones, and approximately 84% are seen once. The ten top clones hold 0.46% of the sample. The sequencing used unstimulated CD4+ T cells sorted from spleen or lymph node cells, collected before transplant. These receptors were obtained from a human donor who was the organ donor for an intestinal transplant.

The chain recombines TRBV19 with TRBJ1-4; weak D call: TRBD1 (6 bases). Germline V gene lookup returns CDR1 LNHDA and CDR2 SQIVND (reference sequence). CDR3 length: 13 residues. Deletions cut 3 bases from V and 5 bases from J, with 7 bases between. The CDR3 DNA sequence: TGTGCCAGTAGTATGGGACAAAATGAAAAACTGTTTTTT. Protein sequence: CASSMGQNEKLFF.

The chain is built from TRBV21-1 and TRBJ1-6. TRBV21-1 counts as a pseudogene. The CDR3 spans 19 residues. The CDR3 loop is CASSKRRVEVFSYNSPLHF. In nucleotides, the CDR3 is TGTGCCAGCAGCAAAAGGAGGGTGGAGGTCTTCTCCTATAATTCACCCCTCCACTTT.

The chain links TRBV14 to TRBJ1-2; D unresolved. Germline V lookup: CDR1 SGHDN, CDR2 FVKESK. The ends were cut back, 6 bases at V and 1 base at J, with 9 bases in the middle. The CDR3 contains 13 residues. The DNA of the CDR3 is TGTGCCAGCAGGCTCCGGGGTAACTATGGCTACACCTTC. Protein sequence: CASRLRGNYGYTF.

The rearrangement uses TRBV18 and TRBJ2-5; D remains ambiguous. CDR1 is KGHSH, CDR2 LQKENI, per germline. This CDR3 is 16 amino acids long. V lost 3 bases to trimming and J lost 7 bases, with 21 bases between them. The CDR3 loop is CASSPKAWAQTGTQYF. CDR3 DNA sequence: TGTGCCAGCTCACCTAAGGCGTGGGCCCAAACTGGGACCCAGTACTTC.

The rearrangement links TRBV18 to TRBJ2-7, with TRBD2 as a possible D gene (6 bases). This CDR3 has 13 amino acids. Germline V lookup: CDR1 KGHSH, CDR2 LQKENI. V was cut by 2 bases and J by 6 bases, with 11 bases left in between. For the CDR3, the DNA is TGTGCCAGCTCACCAACCGACGGGGGCGAGCAGTACTTC. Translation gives CASSPTDGGEQYF.

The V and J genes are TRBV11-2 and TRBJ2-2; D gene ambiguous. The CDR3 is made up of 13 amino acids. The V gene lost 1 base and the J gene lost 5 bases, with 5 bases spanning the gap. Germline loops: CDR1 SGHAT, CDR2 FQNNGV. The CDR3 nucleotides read TGTGCCAGCAGCTTAGCGTGGACCGGGGAGCTGTTTTTT. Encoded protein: CASSLAWTGELFF.

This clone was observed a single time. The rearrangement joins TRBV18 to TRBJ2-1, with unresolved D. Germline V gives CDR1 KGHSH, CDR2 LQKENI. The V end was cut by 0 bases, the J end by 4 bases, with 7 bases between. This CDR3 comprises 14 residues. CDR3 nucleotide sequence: TGTGCCAGCTCACCACCGGAACTGTACAATGAGCAGTTCTTC. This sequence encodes CASSPPELYNEQFF.

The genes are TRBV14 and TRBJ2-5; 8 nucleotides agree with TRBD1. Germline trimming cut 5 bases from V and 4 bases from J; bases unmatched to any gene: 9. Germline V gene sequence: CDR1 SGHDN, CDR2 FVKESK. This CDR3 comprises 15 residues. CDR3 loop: CASSYQGAWLETQYF. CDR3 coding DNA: TGTGCCAGCAGCTACCAGGGGGCTTGGTTAGAGACCCAGTACTTC.

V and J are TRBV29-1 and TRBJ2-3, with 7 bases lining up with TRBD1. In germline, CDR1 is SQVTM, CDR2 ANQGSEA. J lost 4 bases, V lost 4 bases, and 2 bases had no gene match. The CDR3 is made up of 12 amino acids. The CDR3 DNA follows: TGCAGCGTTGGACAGGGCTCAGATACGCAGTATTTT. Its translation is CSVGQGSDTQYF.

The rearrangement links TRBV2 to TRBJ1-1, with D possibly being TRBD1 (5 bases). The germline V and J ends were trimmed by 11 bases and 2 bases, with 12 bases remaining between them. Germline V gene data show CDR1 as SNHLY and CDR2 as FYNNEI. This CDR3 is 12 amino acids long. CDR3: CAGSGVNTEAFF. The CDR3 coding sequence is TGTGCCGGATCGGGGGTAAACACTGAAGCTTTCTTT.